Listed below are T cell receptor beta chains from one sample, sequenced in a study of blood T cell repertoires in COVID-19. The assay was immunoSEQ multiplex PCR, and TCRdb's table has in-frame clones only and misses some. This table holds 270,000 or so clones, 82% found once. Sequencing was carried out using peripheral blood. These receptors were obtained from a woman younger than 30 with acute or convalescent COVID-19. Each CDR3 is given with its conserved first and last residue. D genes are given only for firm matches. Size values are once, few and many counts, or a class for expanded clones, and some rows have none.

once TRBD1 TRBJ1-1 TRBV18 CASSPPLQGTNTEAFF TGTGCCAGCTCACCACCTCTACAGGGGACAAACACTGAAGCTTTCTTT
- - TRBJ2-7 TRBV19 CASSQDRAYEQYF TGTGCCAGTAGCCAGGACAGAGCCTACGAGCAGTACTTC
- TRBD1 TRBJ2-1 TRBV7-9 CASSLALGGQGVHEQFF TGTGCCAGCAGCTTAGCCCTAGGGGGACAGGGTGTGCATGAGCAGTTCTTC
once - TRBJ2-7 TRBV7-9 CASSVGGYEQYF TGTGCCAGCAGCGTAGGAGGTTACGAGCAGTACTTC
- TRBD1 TRBJ1-6 TRBV30 CAWSRRGTGISPLHF TGTGCCTGGAGCCGCAGGGGGACCGGGATTTCACCCCTCCACTTT
- TRBD2 TRBJ2-1 TRBV16 CASSPHRSSGSGDEQFF TGTGCCAGCAGCCCTCATAGGTCTAGCGGGAGTGGCGATGAGCAGTTCTTC
once - TRBJ2-7 TRBV6-4 CASSDSPEVGAPRAEQYF TGTGCCAGCAGTGACTCCCCGGAGGTGGGGGCCCCAAGGGCCGAGCAGTACTTC
- - TRBJ2-1 TRBV27 CASSSLDTYHEQFF TGTGCCAGCAGTTCGCTAGATACATACCATGAGCAGTTCTTC
- TRBD1 TRBJ2-1 TRBV10-3 CAISVGTGTETPYNEQFF TGTGCCATCAGTGTTGGAACAGGGACAGAAACACCCTACAATGAGCAGTTCTTC
- TRBD1 TRBJ2-7 TRBV6-5 CASSSGQGVYEQYF TGTGCCAGCAGTTCAGGACAGGGGGTGTACGAGCAGTACTTC
few - TRBJ2-7 TRBV7-2 CASSPWGRGTYEQYF TGTGCCAGCAGCCCGTGGGGCAGGGGAACCTACGAGCAGTACTTC
few - TRBJ2-7 TRBV19 CASSVGGGGEQYF TGTGCCAGTAGTGTGGGAGGGGGAGGCGAGCAGTACTTC
- TRBD2 TRBJ2-5 TRBV19 CASRTSGRGETQYF TGTGCCAGTAGGACCTCAGGGAGGGGTGAGACCCAGTACTTC
- - TRBJ1-6 TRBV12-3/TRBV12-4 CASSPRQNSPLHF TGTGCCAGCAGTCCCCGACAGAATTCACCCCTCCACTTT
- - TRBJ2-7 TRBV14 CASSQVDGDEQYF TGTGCCAGCAGCCAAGTTGACGGGGACGAGCAGTACTTC
- TRBD2 TRBJ2-5 TRBV5-1 CASSPGTSGQGMETQYF TGCGCCAGCAGCCCTGGGACTAGCGGGCAAGGGATGGAGACCCAGTACTTC
- - TRBJ1-2 TRBV7-2 CASSRGGTDYGYTF TGTGCCAGCAGCCGGGGAGGCACCGACTATGGCTACACCTTC
- TRBD2 TRBJ2-2 TRBV5-1 CASSFSAGVSTGELFF TGCGCCAGCAGCTTCTCGGCGGGAGTGAGCACCGGGGAGCTGTTTTTT
- TRBD1 TRBJ2-7 TRBV27 CASLQPGQGNEQYF TGTGCCAGCCTACAACCGGGACAGGGTAACGAGCAGTACTTC
- - TRBJ1-4 TRBV21-1 CASSNKRGRQKLFF TGTGCCAGCAGCAATAAACGGGGGAGGCAAAAACTGTTTTTT
- TRBD1 TRBJ1-1 TRBV14 CASSQVVRQGVYLNTEAFF TGTGCCAGCAGCCAAGTTGTTCGGCAGGGGGTTTACCTGAACACTGAAGCTTTCTTT
- - TRBJ2-5 TRBV2 CASHHRGGETQYF TGTGCCAGCCATCATCGGGGAGGTGAGACCCAGTACTTC
- TRBD1 TRBJ2-7 TRBV2 CASRGSGTVPYEQYF TGTGCCAGCAGGGGTTCCGGGACAGTTCCCTACGAGCAGTACTTC
- - TRBJ1-4 TRBV23-1 CASSQNLRQVRGVNEKLFF TGCGCCAGCAGTCAAAATCTTAGACAGGTAAGAGGGGTAAATGAAAAACTGTTTTTT
- - TRBJ1-4 TRBV18 CASSPRGRVEEKLFF TGTGCCAGCTCACCACGGGGCAGGGTAGAAGAAAAACTGTTTTTT
- - TRBJ1-1 TRBV5-1 CASSFGQGYEAFF TGCGCCAGCAGCTTCGGTCAGGGGTATGAAGCTTTCTTT
few - TRBJ1-2 TRBV6-4 CASSDGSGQNYGYTF TGTGCCAGCAGTGACGGATCAGGACAGAACTATGGCTACACCTTC
- TRBD2 TRBJ2-7 TRBV7-2 CASSNIAGPTYEQYF TGTGCCAGCAGCAACATAGCGGGACCAACCTACGAGCAGTACTTC
- - TRBJ2-3 TRBV11-2 CASSQSYDTQYF TGTGCCAGCAGCCAGTCGTACGATACGCAGTATTTT
- TRBD1 TRBJ2-7 TRBV5-5 CASSPRMGTGSGGYEQYF TGTGCCAGCAGCCCCCGTATGGGGACAGGGTCAGGGGGGTACGAGCAGTACTTC
- TRBD1 TRBJ2-7 TRBV19 CASSPRDRGFSNYEQYF TGTGCCAGTAGTCCCCGGGACAGGGGTTTCTCGAACTACGAGCAGTACTTC